Below, 20 T cell receptor beta chains from the same sample are listed, as sequenced in a study of cytomegalovirus exposure and HLA in healthy donors. Measured with immunoSEQ multiplex PCR; TCRdb has only the in-frame clones, and not every one. Of more than 250,000 clones in the sample, roughly 88% were seen once. Input material: PBMCs. Receptors were obtained from a woman aged 18-29 years in good health and CMV-seronegative.

A word on this clone: This may stem from a read error, because a much larger clone lies one nucleotide away. V usage is TRBV6-9 and J usage is TRBJ2-7; no clear D gene. The CDR3 contains 10 residues. Germline CDR1 MNHGY, CDR2 SVAAGI. The V gene lost 6 bases and the J gene lost 4 bases, with 4 bases spanning the gap. CDR3 bases: TGTGCCAGCAGGCGGTACGAGCAGTACTTC. Amino acid sequence: CASRRYEQYF.

The V and J genes are TRBV28 and TRBJ1-2; D is unresolved. The ends were cut back, 6 bases at V and 4 bases at J, with 18 bases in the middle. The germline V gene has CDR1 MDHEN and CDR2 SYDVKM. The CDR3 is 15 amino acids. The CDR3: CASRPPGGRAYGYTF. The CDR3 DNA follows: TGTGCCAGCAGACCTCCAGGAGGGAGGGCCTATGGCTACACCTTC.

In nucleotides, the CDR3 is TGTGCCAGCAGACACGCGGCGACGGGCTACACCTTC. Amino acids: CASRHAATGYTF. V usage is TRBV6-1 and J usage is TRBJ1-2; D gene unclear. Trimming shortened V by 6 bases and J by 8 bases, and 13 bases separated the two germline ends. Per the germline V gene, CDR1 is MNHNS and CDR2 is SASEGT. The CDR3 consists of 12 residues.

V and J are TRBV27 and TRBJ1-5; D not resolved. V lost 4 bases and J 0 bases, leaving 10 bases between the germline ends. The CDR3 consists of 15 residues. Germline V CDR1 and CDR2: MNHEY, SMNVEV (reference sequence). CDR3 in amino acids: CASSSGYYSNQPQHF. The CDR3 bases are TGTGCCAGCAGTTCCGGGTACTATAGCAATCAGCCCCAGCATTTT.

This rearrangement joins TRBV7-3 to TRBJ2-5; TRBD2 is a possible D gene (6 bases). V lost 2 bases to trimming and J lost 3 bases, with 7 bases between them. Germline V lookup: CDR1 SGHTA, CDR2 FQGTGA. This CDR3 contains 13 residues. The CDR3 spells CASSLLAKETQYF. CDR3 coding DNA: TGTGCCAGCAGCTTACTAGCGAAAGAGACCCAGTACTTC.

J is TRBJ2-1 and V is TRBV6-5, with 7 bases identical to TRBD1. CDR3 length equals 16 residues. Germline V gene sequence: CDR1 MNHEY, CDR2 SVGAGI. Unmatched junction bases numbered 4, after V lost 0 bases and J lost 2 bases. CDR3 residues: CASSYSSQGAYNEQFF. DNA of the CDR3: TGTGCCAGCAGTTACTCGAGTCAGGGGGCCTACAATGAGCAGTTCTTC.

The chain is built from TRBV19 and TRBJ2-7; 8 nucleotides align to TRBD2. V was clipped by 6 bases and J by 3 bases; unmatched bases: 4. This CDR3 spans 13 amino acids. CDR1 and CDR2 from the germline V gene are LNHDA and SQIVND (reference sequence). The CDR3: CASRAGGNYEQYF. The CDR3 DNA reads TGTGCCAGTAGGGCGGGGGGAAACTACGAGCAGTACTTC. Combining the CDR3 with reference TRBV19 and TRBJ2-7 gives the whole variable domain DGGITQSPKYLFRKEGQNVTLSCEQNLNHDAMYWYRQDPGQGLRLIYYSQIVNDFQKGDIAEGYSVSREKKESFPLTVTSAQKNPTAFYLCASRAGGNYEQYFGPGTRLTVT.

The genes are TRBV7-3 and TRBJ2-1, with D possibly matching TRBD1 (7 bases). Deletions cut 6 bases from V and 0 bases from J, with 9 bases between. Germline V lookup: CDR1 SGHTA, CDR2 FQGTGA. The length of the CDR3 is 14 residues. Here the CDR3 DNA reads TGTGCCAGCAGGCGGGACAGCTCCTACAATGAGCAGTTCTTC. Translation: CASRRDSSYNEQFF.

The CDR3: CASSSEIWGGNQPQHF. CDR3 DNA: TGTGCCAGCAGTTCCGAAATATGGGGGGGCAATCAGCCCCAGCATTTT. The V and J genes are TRBV28 and TRBJ1-5; TRBD1 might be the D (5 bases). This CDR3 is built from 16 residues. Germline loops: CDR1 MDHEN, CDR2 SYDVKM. The ends were cut back, 4 bases at V and 2 bases at J, with 15 bases in the middle.

The rearrangement uses TRBV9 and TRBJ2-1; 9 nucleotides match TRBD1. The ends lost 4 bases at V and 5 bases at J; junction bases unmatched: 19. The CDR3 has 19 residues. Germline CDR1 is SGDLS and CDR2 is YYNGEE. The CDR3 nucleotides are TGTGCCAGCAGCCCCTCGGGGACAGGGTCGTGGAGGGGGGACAATGAGCAGTTCTTC. Protein product: CASSPSGTGSWRGDNEQFF.

This CDR3 is CATGRGTSTYEQYF. The CDR3 DNA follows: TGTGCTACGGGCAGGGGGACCTCGACCTACGAGCAGTACTTC. The rearrangement links TRBV12-5 to TRBJ2-7; 7 bases agree with TRBD1. V dropped 10 bases and J dropped 2; count of bases not matched to a gene: 11. The CDR3 covers 14 residues. CDR1 is LGHNT and CDR2 is FRNRAP in the germline V gene.

The rearrangement links TRBV28 to TRBJ2-6, with 7 bases matching TRBD1. V shed 1 base, J shed 0 bases, and the junction held 6 bases outside the gene matches. The CDR3 has 18 amino acids. Germline assignment: CDR1 MDHEN and CDR2 SYDVKM. CDR3: CASSLFGTATSGANVLTF. The CDR3 nucleotides read TGTGCCAGCAGTTTATTTGGGACAGCCACCTCTGGGGCCAACGTCCTGACTTTC.

This chain links TRBV5-1 with TRBJ2-1; 9 nucleotides line up with TRBD1. Germline-derived CDR1 and CDR2 are SGHRS and YFSETQ. The V and J ends lost 6 bases and 3 bases, in that order; junction bases with no gene match: 10. The CDR3 is made up of 16 amino acids. The chain's CDR3 is CASTQGALAYYNEQFF. CDR3 coding DNA: TGCGCCAGCACACAGGGGGCACTAGCGTACTACAATGAGCAGTTCTTC. The whole variable domain, remainder taken from reference TRBV5-1 and TRBJ2-1, is KAGVTQTPRYLIKTRGQQVTLSCSPISGHRSVSWYQQTPGQGLQFLFEYFSETQRNKGNFPGRFSGRQFSNSRSEMNVSTLELGDSALYLCASTQGALAYYNEQFFGPGTRLTVL.

The rearrangement links TRBV9 to TRBJ1-1, with 7 bases lining up with TRBD1. Looked up from germline, CDR1 is SGDLS and CDR2 is YYNGEE. After removal of 0 bases from V and 4 bases from J, the junction contained 6 bases not matched to a gene. The CDR3 runs to 15 residues. In nucleotides, the CDR3 is TGTGCCAGCAGCGTAGGGGGACAGACGGCCACTGAAGCTTTCTTT. This sequence encodes CASSVGGQTATEAFF.

Concerning this clone: The sample holds other DNA sequences that translate to the same CDR3. The rearrangement joins TRBV7-9 to TRBJ1-2; a possible D gene is TRBD1 (5 bases). The germline CDR1 and CDR2 sequences are SEHNR and FQNEAQ (reference sequence). The CDR3 runs to 13 residues. The ends were cut back, 1 base at V and 2 bases at J, with 5 bases in the middle. Here the CDR3 reads CASSLGQNYGYTF. CDR3 coding DNA: TGTGCCAGCAGCTTAGGACAGAACTATGGCTACACCTTC.

This clone has just one count. The chain links TRBV27 to TRBJ1-1; possible D gene TRBD1, 5 bases. The V gene lost 3 bases and the J gene lost 9 bases, with 14 bases spanning the gap. This CDR3 is 13 amino acids long. Per germline, CDR1 MNHEY and CDR2 SMNVEV (reference sequence). The CDR3 DNA reads as TGTGCCAGCAGTTTCGGACACGACCTTAAAGCTTTCTTT. Amino acid sequence: CASSFGHDLKAFF.

The chain has TRBV7-2 and TRBJ1-1; weak D call: TRBD1 (6 bases). V was trimmed by 1 base and J by 5 bases, leaving 11 bases between them. CDR3 length: 14 amino acids. Germline loops: CDR1 SGHTA, CDR2 FQGNSA. The CDR3 DNA follows: TGTGCCAGCAGCTTAGTCGATAGGGGGACTGAAGCTTTCTTT. It encodes CASSLVDRGTEAFF.

A word on this clone: An end of the junction differs from the germline gene, which may be a read error. The CDR3 nucleotides read TGTGCTAGCAGCCCCCGGGCTAGCGGTTACAATGAGCAGTTCTTC. It encodes CASSPRASGYNEQFF. V usage is TRBV7-7 and J usage is TRBJ2-1, with TRBD2 matching 7 bases. Looked up from germline, CDR1 is SSHAT and CDR2 is FNYEAQ (reference sequence). There are 15 residues in the CDR3.

This sequence joins TRBV18 and TRBJ1-5, with 7 bases that match TRBD1. The J segment lost 6 bases and the V segment lost 8 bases, leaving 7 bases of the junction unmatched. Germline CDR1 KGHSH, CDR2 LQKENI. CDR3 length equals 13 residues. As DNA, the CDR3 is TGTGCCAGCGTGCAGGGGGAAGGTCAGCCCCAGCATTTT. Amino acid sequence: CASVQGEGQPQHF.

CDR3 residues: CASSWAGDPQETQYF. The DNA of the CDR3 is TGTGCCAGCAGCTGGGCGGGGGACCCACAAGAGACCCAGTACTTC. The chain is built from TRBV5-6 and TRBJ2-5, with TRBD2 matching 7 bases. Trimming took 3 bases from V and 2 from J; bases not matched to a gene: 7. CDR3 size: 15 residues. In germline, CDR1 is SGHDT, CDR2 YYEEEE. Using reference TRBV5-6 and TRBJ2-5 for the parts outside the CDR3, the full variable domain is DAGVTQSPTHLIKTRGQQVTLRCSPKSGHDTVSWYQQALGQGPQFIFQYYEEEERQRGNFPDRFSGHQFPNYSSELNVNALLLGDSALYLCASSWAGDPQETQYFGPGTRLLVL.